A selection of T cell receptor beta chains follows, all from one sample in a study of OX40 agonist ivuxolimab in advanced cancers. Using immunoSEQ multiplex PCR, the repertoire was profiled, and TCRdb retains in-frame clones only, with some absent. The table lists some 73,000 clones, about 90% of them singletons. Sequencing used CD4+ or CD8+ T cells sorted from blood, obtained in a trial of the OX40 agonist ivuxolimab. Receptors originate from an adult with an advanced solid tumor such as melanoma, head and neck, liver or kidney cancer. CDR3s include the opening cysteine and the closing phenylalanine or tryptophan. Each record gives: J gene, D gene, V gene, clone size, CDR3 protein, CDR3 DNA. A D gene is named only where the DNA matches it firmly. Size is omitted from some rows. Given values are once, few, many or a class for expanded clones.

j_gene: TRBJ2-7
d_gene: NA
v_gene: TRBV30
abundance: NA
CDR3aa: CAWSVDYEQYF
CDR3nt: TGTGCCTGGAGTGTAGACTACGAGCAGTACTTC

j_gene: TRBJ2-2
d_gene: NA
v_gene: TRBV6-1
abundance: NA
CDR3aa: CASSVDRTGELFF
CDR3nt: TGTGCCAGCAGTGTAGACAGGACCGGGGAGCTGTTTTTT

j_gene: TRBJ2-7
d_gene: TRBD1
v_gene: TRBV29-1
abundance: NA
CDR3aa: CSVRDSPYEQYF
CDR3nt: TGCAGCGTTCGGGACAGCCCCTACGAGCAGTACTTC

j_gene: TRBJ2-7
d_gene: NA
v_gene: TRBV19
abundance: NA
CDR3aa: CASSPPPSGRINEQYF
CDR3nt: TGTGCCAGTAGTCCACCCCCCTCGGGACGGATAAACGAGCAGTACTTC

j_gene: TRBJ1-2
d_gene: NA
v_gene: TRBV28
abundance: few
CDR3aa: CASISGSYGYTF
CDR3nt: TGTGCCAGCATTTCGGGAAGCTATGGCTACACCTTC

j_gene: TRBJ1-5
d_gene: NA
v_gene: TRBV6-1
abundance: few
CDR3aa: CASSEAGNQPQHF
CDR3nt: TGTGCCAGCAGTGAAGCTGGCAATCAGCCCCAGCATTTT

j_gene: TRBJ1-4
d_gene: NA
v_gene: TRBV9
abundance: NA
CDR3aa: CASSVGAGEKLFF
CDR3nt: TGTGCCAGCAGCGTCGGGGCGGGTGAAAAACTGTTTTTT

j_gene: TRBJ2-7
d_gene: TRBD2
v_gene: TRBV6-4
abundance: NA
CDR3aa: CASSDSKTQRDHSYEQYF
CDR3nt: TGTGCCAGCAGTGACTCGAAAACCCAGCGGGATCACTCCTACGAGCAGTACTTC

j_gene: TRBJ1-1
d_gene: NA
v_gene: TRBV13
abundance: NA
CDR3aa: CASSLVPRGEAFF
CDR3nt: TGTGCCAGCAGCTTAGTCCCCAGGGGTGAAGCTTTCTTT

j_gene: TRBJ1-6
d_gene: NA
v_gene: TRBV5-1
abundance: NA
CDR3aa: CASSDLSGSSPLHF
CDR3nt: TGCGCCAGCAGCGATTTGAGTGGTTCTTCACCCCTCCACTTT

j_gene: TRBJ2-5
d_gene: TRBD2
v_gene: TRBV7-7
abundance: NA
CDR3aa: CASSLAGTVFETQYF
CDR3nt: TGTGCTAGCAGCTTAGCGGGAACGGTATTTGAGACCCAGTACTTC

j_gene: TRBJ2-1
d_gene: NA
v_gene: TRBV2
abundance: few
CDR3aa: CASSEQGMNEQFF
CDR3nt: TGTGCCAGCAGTGAACAGGGAATGAATGAGCAGTTCTTC

j_gene: TRBJ1-1
d_gene: NA
v_gene: TRBV28
abundance: few
CDR3aa: CATGRGMNTEAFF
CDR3nt: TGTGCCACAGGCAGGGGAATGAACACTGAAGCTTTCTTT

j_gene: TRBJ1-1
d_gene: NA
v_gene: TRBV29-1
abundance: few
CDR3aa: CSVEETAEAFF
CDR3nt: TGCAGCGTTGAAGAGACGGCTGAAGCTTTCTTT

j_gene: TRBJ1-6
d_gene: NA
v_gene: TRBV5-6
abundance: once
CDR3aa: CASSLEGGYSPLHF
CDR3nt: TGTGCCAGCAGCTTGGAGGGTGGCTATTCACCCCTCCACTTT

j_gene: TRBJ2-1
d_gene: TRBD1
v_gene: TRBV7-3
abundance: NA
CDR3aa: CASSTADRVGSEQFF
CDR3nt: TGTGCCAGCAGCACCGCAGACAGGGTGGGGAGTGAGCAGTTCTTC

j_gene: TRBJ1-2
d_gene: TRBD1
v_gene: TRBV6-6
abundance: NA
CDR3aa: CASSSPWDRDYGYTF
CDR3nt: TGTGCCAGCAGTTCCCCCTGGGACAGGGACTATGGCTACACCTTC

j_gene: TRBJ1-2
d_gene: TRBD1
v_gene: TRBV5-1
abundance: NA
CDR3aa: CASSLGQGVGYGYTF
CDR3nt: TGCGCCAGCAGCTTGGGACAGGGGGTAGGCTATGGCTACACCTTC

j_gene: TRBJ2-5
d_gene: NA
v_gene: TRBV5-1
abundance: NA
CDR3aa: CASTRAGRVQETQYF
CDR3nt: TGCGCCAGCACGAGGGCGGGACGGGTCCAAGAGACCCAGTACTTC

j_gene: TRBJ2-7
d_gene: TRBD2
v_gene: TRBV7-8
abundance: NA
CDR3aa: CASSLGASGSRSYEQYF
CDR3nt: TGTGCCAGCAGCTTAGGGGCTAGCGGGAGTAGGTCCTACGAGCAGTACTTC

j_gene: TRBJ1-4
d_gene: NA
v_gene: TRBV6-1
abundance: NA
CDR3aa: CASSDFGTHLATNEKLFF
CDR3nt: TGTGCCAGCAGTGATTTTGGGACCCACCTTGCAACTAATGAAAAACTGTTTTTT

j_gene: TRBJ2-7
d_gene: TRBD2
v_gene: TRBV7-2
abundance: NA
CDR3aa: CASSLDTSGYEQYF
CDR3nt: TGTGCCAGCAGCCTAGACACTAGCGGCTACGAGCAGTACTTC

j_gene: TRBJ2-7
d_gene: NA
v_gene: TRBV18
abundance: NA
CDR3aa: CASSPRAGGAGFSYEQYF
CDR3nt: TGTGCCAGCTCACCAAGGGCCGGGGGCGCGGGATTTAGCTACGAGCAGTACTTC

j_gene: TRBJ2-5
d_gene: NA
v_gene: TRBV29-1
abundance: NA
CDR3aa: CSVAREGGVETQYF
CDR3nt: TGCAGCGTTGCAAGGGAAGGGGGAGTAGAGACCCAGTACTTC

j_gene: TRBJ2-1
d_gene: TRBD2
v_gene: TRBV5-1
abundance: NA
CDR3aa: CASRLAGVNEQFF
CDR3nt: TGCGCCAGCAGACTAGCGGGGGTTAATGAGCAGTTCTTC

j_gene: TRBJ1-1
d_gene: NA
v_gene: TRBV9
abundance: NA
CDR3aa: CASSVGSNTEAFF
CDR3nt: TGTGCCAGCAGCGTAGGGAGTAACACTGAAGCTTTCTTT

j_gene: TRBJ1-5
d_gene: TRBD1
v_gene: TRBV19
abundance: NA
CDR3aa: CASRLDRGSNQPQHF
CDR3nt: TGTGCCAGTAGACTCGACAGGGGGTCCAATCAGCCCCAGCATTTT

j_gene: TRBJ2-7
d_gene: NA
v_gene: TRBV28
abundance: NA
CDR3aa: CASGDRYEQYF
CDR3nt: TGTGCCAGCGGCGACCGATACGAGCAGTACTTC

j_gene: TRBJ2-5
d_gene: NA
v_gene: TRBV29-1
abundance: NA
CDR3aa: CSGGLFQETQYF
CDR3nt: TGCAGCGGAGGACTTTTTCAAGAGACCCAGTACTTC

j_gene: TRBJ2-5
d_gene: TRBD1
v_gene: TRBV5-6
abundance: NA
CDR3aa: CASFHEGQQETQYF
CDR3nt: TGTGCCAGCTTCCATGAGGGACAGCAAGAGACCCAGTACTTC

j_gene: TRBJ1-1
d_gene: NA
v_gene: TRBV11-3
abundance: NA
CDR3aa: CASSLSGTEAFF
CDR3nt: TGTGCCAGCAGCTTATCGGGGACAGAAGCTTTCTTT

j_gene: TRBJ2-1
d_gene: TRBD2
v_gene: TRBV11-2
abundance: NA
CDR3aa: CASSSGRARLAVRGNEQFF
CDR3nt: TGTGCCAGCAGCTCCGGACGGGCGAGACTAGCGGTTCGTGGCAATGAGCAGTTCTTC

j_gene: TRBJ1-2
d_gene: NA
v_gene: TRBV19
abundance: NA
CDR3aa: CASSIYDLGNYGYTF
CDR3nt: TGTGCCAGTAGTATTTATGACCTCGGGAACTATGGCTACACCTTC

j_gene: TRBJ2-7
d_gene: TRBD1
v_gene: TRBV5-1
abundance: NA
CDR3aa: CASSFKGGAYEQYF
CDR3nt: TGCGCCAGCAGTTTCAAAGGGGGCGCCTACGAGCAGTACTTC

j_gene: TRBJ2-5
d_gene: NA
v_gene: TRBV5-4
abundance: once
CDR3aa: CASSPDVAPAQYF
CDR3nt: TGTGCCAGCAGCCCGGACGTCGCGCCGGCCCAGTACTTC